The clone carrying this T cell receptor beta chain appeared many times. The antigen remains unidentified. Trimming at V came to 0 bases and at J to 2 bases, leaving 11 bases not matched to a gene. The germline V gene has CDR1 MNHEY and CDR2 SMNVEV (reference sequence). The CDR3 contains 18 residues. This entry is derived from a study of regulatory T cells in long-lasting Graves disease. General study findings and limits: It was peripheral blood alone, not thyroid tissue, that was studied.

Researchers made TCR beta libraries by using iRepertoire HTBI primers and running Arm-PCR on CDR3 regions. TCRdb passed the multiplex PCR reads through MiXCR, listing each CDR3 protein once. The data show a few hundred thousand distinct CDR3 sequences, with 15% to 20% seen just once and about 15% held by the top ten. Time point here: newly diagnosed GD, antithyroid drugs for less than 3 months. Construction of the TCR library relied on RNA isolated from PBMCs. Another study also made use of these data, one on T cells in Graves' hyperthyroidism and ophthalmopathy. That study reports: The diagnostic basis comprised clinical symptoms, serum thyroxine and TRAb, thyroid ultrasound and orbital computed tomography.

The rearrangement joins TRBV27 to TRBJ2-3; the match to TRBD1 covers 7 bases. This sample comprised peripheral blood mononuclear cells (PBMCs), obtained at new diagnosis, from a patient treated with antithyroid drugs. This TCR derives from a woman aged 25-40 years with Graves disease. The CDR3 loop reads CASSLSAGGSLFTDTQYF. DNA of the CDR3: TGTGCCAGCAGTTTATCGGCAGGGGGTAGCCTCTTCACAGATACGCAGTATTTT.